The text below deals with one T cell receptor beta chain. This sample was taken from a study of blood T cell repertoires in COVID-19. Assay used: immunoSEQ multiplex PCR; TCRdb lists only in-frame clones, some missing. The sample carries 130,000 to 150,000 clones, roughly 85% recorded once. This CDR3 region has 17 residues. V gave up 4 bases and J gave up 0 bases; unmatched junction bases: 5. Germline values: CDR1 LNHDA, CDR2 SQIVND (reference sequence). This clonotype was sampled from an older woman with COVID-19, enrolled during active disease. The chain links TRBV19 to TRBJ2-7, with 14 nucleotides matching TRBD2. Sequencing was performed on peripheral blood. Written as DNA, the CDR3 is TGTGCCAGTAGTAGGGGACTAGCGGGGGCCCTCTCCTACGAGCAGTACTTC. It codes for CASSRGLAGALSYEQYF.